The sequence of this T cell receptor (beta chain) was determined in a study of T cell clonality in common variable immunodeficiency. With regard to this clone: What it recognizes is unknown. The read finishes 3 residues shy of the CDR3 end, and the germline J gene is used to complete it.

Profiled with immunoSEQ multiplex PCR; TCRdb holds only in-frame clones, not every one. The sample shows about 26,000 clones, none of them appearing just once. The trim removed 1 base at V and 3 bases at J, leaving 4 bases unmatched. CDR1 and CDR2 (germline): SGHVS, FNYEAQ. The length of the CDR3 is 16 residues. Study-level points and caveats: Common variable immunodeficiency TCR beta sequences reportedly had fewer deletions and N-nucleotide insertions.

The TCR sequence derives from a human donor with common variable immunodeficiency. J is TRBJ2-3 and V is TRBV7-6; 10 positions match TRBD2. The sequenced sample was peripheral blood mononuclear cells. CDR3 DNA, as far as it was read: TGTGCCAGCAGCTTAGGGTTAGCGGGAGGAACAGATACG. As protein: CASSLGLAGGTDT. The CDR3 reads in full as CASSLGLAGGTDTQYF.